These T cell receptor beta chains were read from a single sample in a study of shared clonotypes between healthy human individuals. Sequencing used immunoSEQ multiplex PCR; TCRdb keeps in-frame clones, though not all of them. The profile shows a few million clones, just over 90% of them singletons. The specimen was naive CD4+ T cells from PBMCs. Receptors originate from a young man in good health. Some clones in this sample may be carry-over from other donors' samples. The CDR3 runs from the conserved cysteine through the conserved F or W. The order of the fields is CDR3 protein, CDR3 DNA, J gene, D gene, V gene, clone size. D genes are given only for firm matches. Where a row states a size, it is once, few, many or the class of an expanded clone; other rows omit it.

CASSQGQGGGYTF TGTGCCAGCAGCCAGGGACAGGGGGGAGGCTACACCTTC TRBJ1-2 TRBD1 TRBV7-3 NA
CATSHSGEKLFF TGTGCCACCAGCCACAGCGGGGAAAAACTGTTTTTT TRBJ1-4 NA TRBV15 NA
CASSFNGETGSNEQYF TGTGCCAGCAGTTTCAACGGGGAGACGGGGTCCAACGAGCAGTACTTC TRBJ2-7 NA TRBV28 NA
CASSRRQGAHEQYF TGTGCCAGCAGTCGTAGACAGGGGGCCCACGAGCAGTACTTC TRBJ2-7 TRBD1 TRBV6-5 NA
CASSSLPRGNQPQHF TGTGCCAGCAGTTCTCTCCCAAGGGGCAATCAGCCCCAGCATTTT TRBJ1-5 NA TRBV6-1 NA
CASSPGWRTGNTGELFF TGTGCCAGCAGCCCCGGGTGGCGGACCGGGAACACCGGGGAGCTGTTTTTT TRBJ2-2 NA TRBV11-3 NA
CASSMWRAAGTEAFF TGTGCCAGTAGTATGTGGAGGGCGGCGGGCACTGAAGCTTTCTTT TRBJ1-1 NA TRBV19 NA
CARSFKASGGRYNEQFF TGTGCCAGAAGCTTTAAAGCCTCGGGAGGTCGCTACAATGAGCAGTTCTTC TRBJ2-1 TRBD2 TRBV5-3 NA
CASTRPGANSDTQYF TGTGCCAGCACCCGCCCAGGGGCCAATTCAGATACGCAGTATTTT TRBJ2-3 NA TRBV28 NA
CASSGSAETQYF TGTGCCAGCAGTGGTAGTGCAGAGACCCAGTACTTC TRBJ2-5 NA TRBV28 NA
CAWSGAVNTGELFF TGTGCCTGGAGTGGGGCGGTGAACACCGGGGAGCTGTTTTTT TRBJ2-2 NA TRBV30 NA
CASSLSGDVQGQPQHF TGTGCCAGCAGCCTCTCCGGGGACGTTCAGGGTCAGCCCCAGCATTTT TRBJ1-5 NA TRBV5-4 NA
CASSVQRESPGEQYF TGTGCCAGCAGTGTTCAGCGGGAGTCCCCAGGAGAGCAGTACTTC TRBJ2-7 TRBD2 TRBV2 once
CASSQLPGQGDPF TGTGCCAGCAGCCAGCTGCCGGGACAGGGGGACCCCTTC TRBJ1-2 TRBD1 TRBV28 NA
CASSPSTRTGRYEQYF TGTGCCAGCTCACCATCAACCCGGACCGGACGGTACGAGCAGTACTTC TRBJ2-7 NA TRBV18 NA
CASRNPYRTSNYGYTF TGTGCCAGCAGAAACCCTTACCGCACCAGTAACTATGGCTACACCTTC TRBJ1-2 NA TRBV11-2 NA
CASSHKAYEQYF TGTGCCAGCAGTCACAAGGCCTACGAGCAGTACTTC TRBJ2-7 NA TRBV28 NA
CASSPGTGGESAFF TGTGCCAGCAGCCCCGGGACAGGGGGAGAGTCAGCTTTCTTT TRBJ1-1 TRBD1 TRBV7-9 NA
CASSPAFPGANVLTF TGTGCCAGCAGCCCCGCGTTTCCTGGGGCCAACGTCCTGACTTTC TRBJ2-6 NA TRBV7-7 once
CASSRGNRNEKLFF TGTGCCAGTAGTAGAGGTAACAGGAATGAAAAACTGTTTTTT TRBJ1-4 NA TRBV19 NA
CASSFGPPWLADGETQYF TGTGCCAGCAGCTTTGGTCCCCCGTGGTTGGCGGACGGAGAGACCCAGTACTTC TRBJ2-5 NA TRBV11-1 NA
CASSPSGGSGNTEAFF TGTGCCAGCAGCCCATCAGGGGGGAGTGGGAACACTGAAGCTTTCTTT TRBJ1-1 TRBD1 TRBV7-9 NA
CASSLGGAGRAAEQYF TGTGCCAGCAGCTTAGGAGGGGCGGGCAGGGCGGCGGAGCAGTACTTC TRBJ2-7 NA TRBV13 NA
CASSSSGGPGVYTQYF TGTGCCAGCAGCTCTTCGGGAGGGCCGGGGGTCTATACGCAGTATTTT TRBJ2-3 TRBD2 TRBV4-2 NA
CASSYSSAFPYEQYF TGTGCCAGCAGTTACTCGAGTGCGTTCCCCTACGAGCAGTACTTC TRBJ2-7 NA TRBV6-5 NA
CASSPLRDSQETQYF TGTGCCAGCTCACCACTCCGGGACAGTCAAGAGACCCAGTACTTC TRBJ2-5 TRBD1 TRBV18 NA
CASSPLHGGTGELFF TGTGCCAGCAGTCCCCTCCACGGTGGGACCGGGGAGCTGTTTTTT TRBJ2-2 NA TRBV9 once
CASSFDRGGQPQHF TGTGCCAGCAGCTTTGACAGGGGTGGTCAGCCCCAGCATTTT TRBJ1-5 TRBD1 TRBV11-2 NA
CASSAWGRESEQFF TGTGCCAGTAGTGCGTGGGGCAGGGAAAGTGAGCAGTTCTTC TRBJ2-1 NA TRBV19 once
CASSSGKGNSNQPQHF TGTGCCAGCAGCTCCGGGAAGGGGAATAGCAATCAGCCCCAGCATTTT TRBJ1-5 NA TRBV5-6 NA
CASSRRPGRQEGYGYTF TGTGCCAGCAGCCGAAGGCCCGGGAGACAGGAGGGCTATGGCTACACCTTC TRBJ1-2 NA TRBV14 NA
CASSLAGTGLGYEQYF TGTGCCAGCAGCTTAGCGGGGACAGGGCTGGGGTACGAGCAGTACTTC TRBJ2-7 TRBD1 TRBV7-9 NA